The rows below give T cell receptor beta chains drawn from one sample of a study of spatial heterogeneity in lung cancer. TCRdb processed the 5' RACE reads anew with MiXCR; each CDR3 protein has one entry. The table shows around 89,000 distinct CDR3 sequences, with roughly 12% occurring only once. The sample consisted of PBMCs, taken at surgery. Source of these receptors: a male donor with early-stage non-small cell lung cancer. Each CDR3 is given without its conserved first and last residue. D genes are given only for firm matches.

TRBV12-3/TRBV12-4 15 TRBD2 ASSFGRLAGGRETQY
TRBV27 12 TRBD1 ASSSRQGGSPLH
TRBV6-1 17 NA ASSELGVPTGRTNEKLF
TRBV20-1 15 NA SASGGAGASGANVLT
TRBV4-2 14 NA ASSQDLYGIYNEQF
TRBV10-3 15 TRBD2 AISQGTLAGGSETQY
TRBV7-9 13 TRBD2 ASSLDLAGGTEQY
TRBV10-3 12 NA AISELQGEDTQY
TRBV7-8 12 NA ASSLVRGPGGYT
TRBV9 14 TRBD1 ASSSPRDRERDTQY
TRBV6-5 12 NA ASSYDWRTDTQY
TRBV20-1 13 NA SARGQLGANTEAF
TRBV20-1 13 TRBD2 SALERGGFTDTQY
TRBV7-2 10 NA ASSLGGSPLH